Following are 27 T cell receptor beta chains from one sample sequenced in a study of T cells after yellow fever vaccination. TCRdb re-derived calls from the 5' RACE reads in MiXCR, one entry per CDR3 protein. The sample contains about 210,000 distinct CDR3 sequences, approximately 3.2% of which appear only once. The sample was CD4+ T cells sorted from PBMCs, taken 10 days after the yellow fever booster vaccination. Receptors were obtained from a man aged 18 to 30 who received the YFV17D yellow fever vaccine.

The table lists this clonotype with many counts. The CDR3 is CATGYLGTSGGQTQYF. For the CDR3, the DNA is TGTGCCACCGGGTATCTCGGGACTAGCGGGGGGCAGACCCAGTACTTC. The V and J genes are TRBV5-6 and TRBJ2-5; 15 bases match TRBD2. Germline CDR1 is SGHDT and CDR2 is YYEEEE. V trimming: 9 bases; J trimming: 6 bases; junction bases outside the gene matches: 12. CDR3 length: 16 amino acids.

This clonotype was recorded a few times. The chain recombines TRBV18 with TRBJ2-7, with D tentatively TRBD1 (5 bases). Germline V CDR1 and CDR2: KGHSH, LQKENI. This CDR3 region has 14 residues. V was trimmed by 0 bases and J by 8 bases, leaving 14 bases between them. CDR3 sequence reads: CASSPPTQEKKQYF. CDR3 in DNA: TGTGCCAGCTCACCACCTACACAGGAAAAAAAGCAGTACTTC.

This clonotype was recorded a few times. The V gene is TRBV20-1, the J gene TRBJ1-5; D perhaps matches TRBD1 (6 bases). The CDR3 has 12 amino acids. V lost 4 bases and J lost 7, with 11 bases in between. The germline gives CDR1 DFQATT, CDR2 SNEGSKA (reference sequence). The CDR3 DNA is TGCAGTGCTATAGGGGGTTTGCAGCCCCAGCATTTT. Protein product: CSAIGGLQPQHF.

This chain links TRBV7-6 with TRBJ2-1; TRBD1 might be the D (6 bases). V was cut by 4 bases and J by 8 bases, with 12 bases left in between. Germline CDR1 is SGHVS and CDR2 is FNYEAQ. The CDR3 contains 13 residues. CDR3 region: CASSYAGAHEQFF. CDR3 DNA sequence: TGTGCCAGCAGCTACGCAGGGGCCCATGAGCAGTTCTTC.

The J gene is TRBJ2-1, the V gene TRBV27; tentatively, D is TRBD2 (6 bases). The germline gives CDR1 MNHEY, CDR2 SMNVEV (reference sequence). Between the trimmed V and J ends, which lost 6 bases and 8 bases, there was a span of 17 bases. This CDR3 has 14 residues. The CDR3 nucleotides are TGTGCCAGCAGCCTAGCCCCTCCGGGAGATGAGCAGTTCTTC. Amino acid sequence: CASSLAPPGDEQFF.

The table lists this clonotype with many counts. V usage is TRBV5-1 and J usage is TRBJ1-1, with D perhaps matching TRBD1 (6 bases). The germline V and J ends were trimmed by 0 bases and 0 bases, with 15 bases remaining between them. The CDR3 sequence is 17 residues long. Germline CDR1 reads SGHRS; CDR2 reads YFSETQ. DNA for the CDR3: TGCGCCAGCAGCTTGGGGGGTCCCGGGGGCATGAACACTGAAGCTTTCTTT. This sequence encodes CASSLGGPGGMNTEAFF.

This clonotype was recorded many times. V usage is TRBV19 and J usage is TRBJ1-4; unclear D gene. V was clipped by 10 bases and J by 2 bases, with 11 bases between them. The length of the CDR3 is 13 residues. Germline V gene sequence: CDR1 LNHDA, CDR2 SQIVND (reference sequence). The CDR3 spells CATSGGTNEKLFF. CDR3 DNA sequence: TGTGCCACCTCGGGCGGGACTAATGAAAAACTGTTTTTT. The whole variable domain, filled in from reference TRBV19 and TRBJ1-4, reads DGGITQSPKYLFRKEGQNVTLSCEQNLNHDAMYWYRQDPGQGLRLIYYSQIVNDFQKGDIAEGYSVSREKKESFPLTVTSAQKNPTAFYLCATSGGTNEKLFFGSGTQLSVL.

This clonotype was seen many times. The rearrangement uses TRBV7-8 and TRBJ2-3; D not certain. Germline-derived CDR1 and CDR2 are SGHVS and FQNEAQ. The V end lost 4 bases, the J end lost 2 bases, and 13 bases lay between the germline ends. The CDR3 extends over 15 amino acids. CDR3 DNA sequence: TGTGCCAGCAGCTCCGGACGCTTCCCCACAGATACGCAGTATTTT. Translation gives CASSSGRFPTDTQYF.

The J gene is TRBJ2-1, the V gene TRBV5-6; 8 positions match TRBD2. There are 15 residues in the CDR3. The germline V gene has CDR1 SGHDT and CDR2 YYEEEE. After removal of 1 base from V and 4 bases from J, the junction contained 4 bases not matched to a gene. The CDR3 loop is CASSLYGGEYNEQFF. DNA for the CDR3: TGTGCCAGCAGCTTGTACGGGGGGGAATACAATGAGCAGTTCTTC.

The sample holds a few counts of this clonotype. The chain carries TRBV12-3 or TRBV12-4 and TRBJ2-4; tentative D call: TRBD1 (6 bases). This CDR3 is built from 11 residues. The V end lost 4 bases, the J end lost 13 bases, and 11 bases lay between the germline ends. CDR3 nucleotides: TGTGCCAGCAGTTCCCGACAGGCACAGTACTTC. As protein: CASSSRQAQYF.

The V call is TRBV12-3 or TRBV12-4, the J call TRBJ2-1; 11 bases line up with TRBD2. J was trimmed by 6 bases and V by 6 bases; bases with no gene match: 7. CDR3 length: 15 amino acids. The DNA of the CDR3 is TGTGCCAGCAGCCATAGCGGGGGGGCGGTCAATGAGCAGTTCTTC. Encoded protein: CASSHSGGAVNEQFF.

This clonotype has a handful of counts. This chain connects TRBV6-5 to TRBJ2-7, with no clear D. Between the trimmed V and J ends, which lost 2 bases and 0 bases, there was a span of 5 bases. CDR1 is MNHEY and CDR2 is SVGAGI in the germline V gene. The CDR3 extends over 13 amino acids. CDR3: CASSYTSSYEQYF. CDR3 nucleotides: TGTGCCAGCAGTTACACCAGCTCCTACGAGCAGTACTTC.

This clonotype was picked up many times. The chain couples TRBV5-1 to TRBJ2-3, with D perhaps matching TRBD2 (5 bases). From germline, CDR1 is SGHRS and CDR2 YFSETQ. CDR3 size: 16 residues. Trimming stripped 3 bases from V and 0 bases from J, with 14 bases between. CDR3 in amino acids: CASSYEEASSTDTQYF. CDR3 nucleotides: TGCGCCAGCAGCTACGAGGAGGCTTCTAGCACAGATACGCAGTATTTT.

This clonotype showed up many times. V is TRBV20-1 and J is TRBJ2-1; no reliable D call. V gave up 3 bases and J gave up 4 bases, with 7 bases separating them. The germline V gene encodes CDR1 DFQATT and CDR2 SNEGSKA (reference sequence). The CDR3 spans 12 residues. This chain's CDR3 is CSARGNYNEQFF. The CDR3 DNA reads TGCAGTGCTAGGGGTAATTACAATGAGCAGTTCTTC.

This clonotype was recorded a few times. The J gene is TRBJ2-3, the V gene TRBV24-1; TRBD1 agrees at 9 bases. Germline V gene lookup returns CDR1 KGHDR and CDR2 SFDVKD. The trim removed 7 bases at V and 4 bases at J, leaving 5 bases unmatched. The CDR3 totals 14 residues. The CDR3 DNA reads TGTGCCACCAGAACTACAGGGGGCCCAGATACGCAGTATTTT. Its translation is CATRTTGGPDTQYF.

This clonotype was counted many times. The J gene is TRBJ2-7, the V gene TRBV6-5; TRBD2 agrees at 7 bases. The CDR3 spans 13 residues. Germline V gene lookup returns CDR1 MNHEY and CDR2 SVGAGI. With V trimmed by 6 bases and J by 2 bases, 4 bases remained unmatched. For the CDR3, the DNA is TGTGCCAGCAGGGCGGGGGTCACCTACGAGCAGTACTTC. This encodes CASRAGVTYEQYF.

This clonotype has at least ten counts. The chain carries TRBV15 and TRBJ2-1, with 7 nucleotides matching TRBD1. The CDR3 runs to 15 residues. V trimming: 1 base; J trimming: 4 bases; junction bases outside the gene matches: 4. Germline CDR1 is LNHNV and CDR2 is YYDKDF (reference sequence). This CDR3 reads CATSRGQGVYNEQFF. For the CDR3, the DNA is TGTGCCACCAGCAGAGGACAGGGCGTTTACAATGAGCAGTTCTTC.

This clonotype has at least ten counts. The rearrangement joins TRBV5-5 to TRBJ1-4; D remains unclear. Trimming shortened V by 1 base and J by 7 bases, and 14 bases separated the two germline ends. This CDR3 contains 15 residues. Per germline, CDR1 SGHKS and CDR2 YYEKEE (reference sequence). The DNA of the CDR3 is TGTGCCAGCAGCTTGTCGGGGATTTATAGTGAAAAACTGTTTTTT. The encoded protein is CASSLSGIYSEKLFF.

This clonotype was counted between two and nine times. The J gene is TRBJ2-7, the V gene TRBV18; D is undetermined. This CDR3 has 14 residues. Germline lookup yields CDR1 KGHSH and CDR2 LQKENI. Trimming cost V 0 bases and J 0 bases, with 6 bases left between them. The CDR3: CASSPPSDSYEQYF. CDR3 sequence (DNA): TGTGCCAGCTCACCACCGTCGGACTCCTACGAGCAGTACTTC.

This clonotype appeared many times. CDR3 loop: CSVVESTDTQYF. The CDR3 DNA follows: TGCAGTGTCGTAGAGAGCACAGATACGCAGTATTTT. V is TRBV20-1 and J is TRBJ2-3; D is ambiguous. CDR1 is DFQATT and CDR2 is SNEGSKA in the germline V gene (reference sequence). The V end lost 7 bases, the J end lost 0 bases, and 8 bases lay between the germline ends. This CDR3 is 12 amino acids long.

This clonotype came up a few times. V gene TRBV6-2 or TRBV6-3 combines with J gene TRBJ1-6, with D unclear. Trimming shortened V by 6 bases and J by 8 bases, and 14 bases separated the two germline ends. The CDR3 loop spans 14 amino acids. Germline-derived CDR1 and CDR2 are MNHEY and SVGEGT. CDR3 DNA sequence: TGTGCCAGCAGCTCCGGCTCTTGGGATTCACCCCTCCACTTT. Translating it yields CASSSGSWDSPLHF.

The rearrangement uses TRBV25-1 and TRBJ1-6; no firm D call. The CDR3 loop spans 16 amino acids. Germline lookup yields CDR1 MGHDK and CDR2 SYGVNS. V dropped 9 bases and J dropped 5 bases, with 20 bases sitting between them. CDR3 DNA: TGTGCCAGTCGATCCCTGGGGTCCGGGGATAATTCACCCCTCCACTTT. This sequence encodes CASRSLGSGDNSPLHF.

The table lists this clonotype with many counts. The rearrangement uses TRBV7-8 and TRBJ2-5; no clear D. The CDR3 consists of 14 residues. Germline-derived CDR1 and CDR2 are SGHVS and FQNEAQ. V lost 6 bases, J lost 1 base, and 12 bases lay in between. The DNA of the CDR3 is TGTGCCAGCAGGGTACTTCGGGTCCAAGAGACCCAGTACTTC. Encoded protein: CASRVLRVQETQYF.

This clonotype was observed a few times. The rearrangement links TRBV6-6 to TRBJ1-1; D is unresolved. This CDR3 region has 13 residues. CDR1 and CDR2 from the germline V gene are MNHNY and SVGAGI (reference sequence). V was trimmed by 6 bases and J by 2 bases, leaving 10 bases between them. The CDR3 region has the DNA TGTGCCAGCAGATCTTCACCCAACACTGAAGCTTTCTTT. It translates to CASRSSPNTEAFF.

A few counts support this clonotype. The chain is built from TRBV5-4 and TRBJ2-7; TRBD1 matches at 10 bases. Germline CDR1 and CDR2: SGHNT and YYREEE (reference sequence). Trimming took 3 bases from V and 12 from J; bases not matched to a gene: 9. The CDR3 sequence is 13 residues long. CDR3 in DNA: TGTGCCAGCAGCTCGCTGTTGACAGGGGGCCTGTACTTC. Amino acid sequence: CASSSLLTGGLYF.

This clonotype has just a few counts. The chain combines TRBV20-1 with TRBJ2-5, with 8 bases matching TRBD2. Per the germline V gene, CDR1 is DFQATT and CDR2 is SNEGSKA (reference sequence). V shed 0 bases, J shed 1 base, and the junction held 7 bases outside the gene matches. The CDR3 runs 16 residues. The CDR3 is CSARDRWRGVQETQYF. CDR3 bases: TGCAGTGCTAGAGACCGCTGGCGGGGGGTCCAAGAGACCCAGTACTTC.

This chain uses TRBV9 with TRBJ2-2; 10 nucleotides align to TRBD1. Trimming took 4 bases from V and 0 from J; bases not matched to a gene: 3. The germline gives CDR1 SGDLS, CDR2 YYNGEE. The CDR3 is 16 residues long. CDR3 protein: CASSPTGGTNTGELFF. DNA for the CDR3: TGTGCCAGCAGCCCGACAGGGGGCACGAACACCGGGGAGCTGTTTTTT. The complete variable domain, with remaining parts taken from reference TRBV9 and TRBJ2-2, reads DSGVTQTPKHLITATGQRVTLRCSPRSGDLSVYWYQQSLDQGLQFLIQYYNGEERAKGNILERFSAQQFPDLHSELNLSSLELGDSALYFCASSPTGGTNTGELFFGEGSRLTVL.